These T cell receptor beta chains were read from a single sample in a study of shared clonotypes between healthy human individuals. Some clones are missing from TCRdb's copy, which holds only in-frame ones; the method was immunoSEQ multiplex PCR. The sample carries about 490,000 clones, roughly 85% recorded once. The sequencing input was PBMCs. The source of these receptors is a woman in her thirties or forties in good health. Some clones in this sample may be carry-over from other donors' samples. CDR3s include the opening cysteine and the closing phenylalanine or tryptophan. D genes are given only for firm matches. Clone size is given for some rows only: seen once, a few or many times, or a class if the clone is expanded.

clone size,V gene,J gene,D gene,CDR3 protein,CDR3 DNA
.,TRBV5-1,TRBJ2-2,.,CASSQRGSGTNTGELFF,TGCGCCAGCAGCCAAAGGGGTAGCGGAACGAACACCGGGGAGCTGTTTTTT
.,TRBV19,TRBJ2-7,.,CASSVNGGHEQYF,TGTGCCAGTAGTGTAAACGGCGGGCACGAGCAGTACTTC
.,TRBV5-6,TRBJ2-7,.,CASSRVGSGEQYF,TGTGCCAGCTCCCGTGTGGGATCGGGCGAGCAGTACTTC
.,TRBV28,TRBJ2-7,.,CASERGYEQYF,TGTGCCTCGGAACGAGGCTACGAGCAGTACTTC
once,TRBV2,TRBJ1-6,.,CASSEFQQDRSHNSPLHF,TGTGCCAGCAGTGAATTCCAACAAGACAGGTCTCATAATTCACCCCTCCACTTT
.,TRBV27,TRBJ2-1,TRBD2,CASSLTSGRVYNEQFF,TGTGCCAGCAGTCTGACTAGCGGGAGGGTCTACAATGAGCAGTTCTTC
.,TRBV7-2,TRBJ2-3,TRBD2,CASSLSGLAETSTDTQYF,TGTGCCAGCAGCTTATCCGGACTAGCGGAAACTAGCACAGATACGCAGTATTTT
.,TRBV19,TRBJ2-7,.,CASSIGRGYEQYF,TGTGCCAGTAGTATAGGCCGGGGTTACGAGCAGTACTTC
.,TRBV21-1,TRBJ2-5,.,CASSKSVLSGETQYF,TGTGCCAGCAGCAAATCCGTCCTCTCGGGAGAGACCCAGTACTTC
.,TRBV28,TRBJ2-7,TRBD1,CASSRHQGARNEQYF,TGTGCCAGCAGTCGCCACCAGGGGGCCAGGAACGAGCAGTACTTC
.,TRBV13,TRBJ1-1,TRBD1,CASSSLTGTGVNTEAFF,TGTGCCAGCAGCTCTTTAACCGGGACAGGTGTGAACACTGAAGCTTTCTTT
.,TRBV6-1,TRBJ2-7,TRBD1,CASSEWGQGSYEQYF,TGTGCCAGCAGTGAATGGGGACAGGGCTCCTACGAGCAGTACTTC
.,TRBV18,TRBJ2-7,.,CASSPPASYEQYF,TGTGCCAGCTCACCTCCCGCTAGCTACGAGCAGTACTTC
once,TRBV6-5,TRBJ2-3,TRBD2,CASSSIAGATDTQYF,TGTGCCAGCAGTAGCATAGCGGGAGCCACAGATACGCAGTATTTT
.,TRBV11-2,TRBJ2-1,.,CASAPGGQYNEQFF,TGTGCCAGCGCGCCTGGGGGGCAATACAATGAGCAGTTCTTC
.,TRBV6-6,TRBJ1-5,.,CASSYGPNQPQHF,TGTGCCAGCAGTTACGGGCCGAATCAGCCCCAGCATTTT
many,TRBV2,TRBJ2-1,TRBD2,CASRGLAGGYNEQFF,TGTGCCAGCAGGGGACTAGCGGGAGGCTACAATGAGCAGTTCTTC
.,TRBV5-4,TRBJ2-2,TRBD2,CASSRPGLAGVGELFF,TGTGCCAGCAGCCGGCCGGGACTAGCGGGAGTCGGGGAGCTGTTTTTT
.,TRBV19,TRBJ2-3,TRBD2,CASSIRTSGKTGDTQYF,TGTGCCAGTAGTATCAGGACTAGCGGGAAAACGGGAGATACGCAGTATTTT
.,TRBV20-1,TRBJ2-1,.,CSASWVEQFF,TGCAGTGCATCTTGGGTTGAGCAGTTCTTC
.,TRBV5-1,TRBJ1-4,.,CASSSVTNEKLFF,TGCGCCAGCAGCTCTGTAACTAATGAAAAACTGTTTTTT
.,TRBV27,TRBJ1-4,TRBD1,CASSLSRGQGIKLFF,TGTGCCAGCAGTTTATCAAGGGGACAGGGTATTAAACTGTTTTTT
.,TRBV6-6,TRBJ2-7,TRBD1,CASSQGQGGEQYF,TGTGCCAGCAGCCAGGGACAGGGGGGCGAGCAGTACTTC
few,TRBV5-8,TRBJ1-2,TRBD1,CASSLQGAAYGYTF,TGTGCCAGCAGCCTCCAGGGGGCTGCCTATGGCTACACCTTC
.,TRBV7-5,TRBJ1-1,.,CVRSKGDRANTEAFF,TGTGTCAGAAGCAAAGGGGACAGGGCCAACACTGAAGCTTTCTTT
.,TRBV19,TRBJ1-5,TRBD1,CASRTTGGVNQPQHF,TGTGCCAGTAGAACAACAGGGGGGGTCAATCAGCCCCAGCATTTT
.,TRBV7-2,TRBJ2-1,TRBD2,CASSRRTSGREGHEQFF,TGTGCCAGCAGCCGGAGGACTAGCGGGAGGGAGGGTCATGAGCAGTTCTTC
.,TRBV2,TRBJ2-2,TRBD2,CASKSGSGKPGELFF,TGTGCCAGCAAAAGCGGGAGTGGGAAGCCCGGGGAGCTGTTTTTT
.,TRBV9,TRBJ2-3,.,CASSPSRILGADTQYF,TGTGCCAGCAGCCCGAGTCGGATTCTTGGGGCAGATACGCAGTATTTT
.,TRBV9,TRBJ1-3,.,CASSKQSSGNTIYF,TGTGCCAGCAGCAAGCAAAGCTCTGGAAACACCATATATTTT
.,TRBV29-1,TRBJ2-5,.,CSAAEQAGETQYF,TGCAGCGCTGCAGAACAGGCTGGAGAGACCCAGTACTTC
.,TRBV4-1,TRBJ2-2,TRBD1,CASSPQGVENTGELFF,TGCGCCAGCAGCCCCCAGGGGGTGGAAAACACCGGGGAGCTGTTTTTT
.,TRBV4-2,TRBJ1-4,.,CAGSPEGATNEKLFF,TGTGCCGGCAGCCCTGAAGGGGCCACTAATGAAAAACTGTTTTTT
many,TRBV5-1,TRBJ2-7,TRBD2,CASSLDGRSDEQYF,TGCGCCAGCAGCTTGGACGGGAGGAGTGACGAGCAGTACTTC
.,TRBV10-3,TRBJ2-7,TRBD2,CAISESTSGRRYEQYF,TGTGCCATCAGTGAGTCCACTAGCGGGAGGAGGTACGAGCAGTACTTC
.,TRBV2,TRBJ2-5,.,CASSAQETQYF,TGTGCCAGCAGTGCCCAAGAGACCCAGTACTTC
.,TRBV6-4,TRBJ2-1,.,CASSDSIGPLGGEQFF,TGTGCCAGCAGTGACTCGATAGGCCCTTTAGGAGGTGAGCAGTTCTTC
.,TRBV10-3,TRBJ2-1,.,CAISRDHNNEQFF,TGTGCCATCAGCCGGGACCACAACAATGAGCAGTTCTTC
.,TRBV7-3,TRBJ2-3,.,CASSLQGEFADTQYF,TGTGCCAGCAGCTTACAGGGAGAATTCGCAGATACGCAGTATTTT
once,TRBV7-9,TRBJ2-1,.,CASSLVDNRLGRQFF,TGTGCCAGCAGCTTAGTGGACAACCGACTAGGCAGGCAGTTCTTC
.,TRBV5-1,TRBJ2-2,.,CASSLGTTNTGELFF,TGCGCCAGCAGCTTGGGGACAACGAACACCGGGGAGCTGTTTTTT
.,TRBV4-1,TRBJ2-1,TRBD1,CASSQVPDRVFYEQFF,TGCGCCAGCAGCCAAGTCCCGGACAGGGTGTTTTATGAGCAGTTCTTC
few,TRBV7-9,TRBJ1-2,TRBD1,CASSLSGTEVYGYTF,TGTGCCAGCAGCTTATCCGGGACAGAAGTTTATGGCTACACCTTC
.,TRBV2,TRBJ2-7,TRBD1,CASRVGQVGALEQYF,TGTGCCAGCAGGGTTGGACAGGTCGGGGCCCTCGAGCAGTACTTC
.,TRBV11-1,TRBJ1-4,.,CASNSLGQGEKLFF,TGTGCCAGCAACTCCCTTGGACAAGGAGAAAAACTGTTTTTT
.,TRBV30,TRBJ2-7,.,CAWSTRHEQYF,TGTGCCTGGAGCACCAGGCACGAGCAGTACTTC
.,TRBV28,TRBJ2-1,TRBD2,CASSPRGGASYNEQFF,TGTGCCAGCAGTCCCCGGGGGGGCGCTTCCTACAATGAGCAGTTCTTC
.,TRBV28,TRBJ1-1,.,CASSLPAAVNTEAFF,TGTGCCAGCAGCTTACCCGCCGCTGTGAACACTGAAGCTTTCTTT
.,TRBV30,TRBJ2-1,TRBD2,CALAGARNEQFF,TGTGCTCTAGCGGGAGCGCGCAATGAGCAGTTCTTC
.,TRBV30,TRBJ2-1,TRBD2,CAWTPLAGYNEQFF,TGTGCCTGGACGCCACTAGCGGGTTACAATGAGCAGTTCTTC
.,TRBV19,TRBJ2-7,TRBD1,CASSPDRGGYEQYF,TGTGCCAGTAGTCCTGACAGGGGAGGCTACGAGCAGTACTTC
.,TRBV7-2,TRBJ1-1,.,CASSLDKNEAFF,TGTGCCAGCAGCTTAGATAAAAATGAAGCTTTCTTT
.,TRBV5-6,TRBJ1-4,TRBD1,CASSLNDRDAGEKLFF,TGTGCCAGCAGCTTGAACGACAGGGATGCGGGTGAAAAACTGTTTTTT
.,TRBV21-1,TRBJ1-2,.,CASSPPGGGYTF,TGTGCCAGCAGTCCCCCAGGGGGGGGCTACACCTTC